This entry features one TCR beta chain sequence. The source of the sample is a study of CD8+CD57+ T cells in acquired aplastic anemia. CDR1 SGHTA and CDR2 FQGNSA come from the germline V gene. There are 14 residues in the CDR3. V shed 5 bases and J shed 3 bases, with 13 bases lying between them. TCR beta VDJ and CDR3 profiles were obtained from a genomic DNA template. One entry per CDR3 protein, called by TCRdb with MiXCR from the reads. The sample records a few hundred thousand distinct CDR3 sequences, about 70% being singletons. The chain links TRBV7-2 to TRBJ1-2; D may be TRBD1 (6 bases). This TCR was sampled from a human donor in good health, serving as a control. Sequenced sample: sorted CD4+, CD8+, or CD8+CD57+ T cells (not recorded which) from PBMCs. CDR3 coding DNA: TGTGCCAGCAGCCCGACAGGAGAATACTATGGCTACACCTTC. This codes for CASSPTGEYYGYTF.